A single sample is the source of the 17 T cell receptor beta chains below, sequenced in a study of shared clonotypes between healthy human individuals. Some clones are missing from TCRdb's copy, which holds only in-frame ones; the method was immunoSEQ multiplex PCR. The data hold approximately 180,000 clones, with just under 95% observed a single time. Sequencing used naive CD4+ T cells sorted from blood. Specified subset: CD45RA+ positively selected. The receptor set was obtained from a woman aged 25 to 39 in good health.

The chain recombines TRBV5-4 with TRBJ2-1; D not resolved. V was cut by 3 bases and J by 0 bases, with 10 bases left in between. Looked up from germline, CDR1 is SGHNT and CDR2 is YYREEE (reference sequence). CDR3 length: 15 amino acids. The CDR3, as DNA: TGTGCCAGCAGCTCGAGTTCAAGCTCCTACAATGAGCAGTTCTTC. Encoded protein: CASSSSSSSYNEQFF.

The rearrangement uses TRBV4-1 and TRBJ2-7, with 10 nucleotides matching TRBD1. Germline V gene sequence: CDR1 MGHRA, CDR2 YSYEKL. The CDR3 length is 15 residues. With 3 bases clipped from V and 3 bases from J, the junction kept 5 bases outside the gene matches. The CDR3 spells CASSHLGTGDYEQYF. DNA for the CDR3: TGCGCCAGCAGCCACCTCGGGACAGGGGACTACGAGCAGTACTTC.

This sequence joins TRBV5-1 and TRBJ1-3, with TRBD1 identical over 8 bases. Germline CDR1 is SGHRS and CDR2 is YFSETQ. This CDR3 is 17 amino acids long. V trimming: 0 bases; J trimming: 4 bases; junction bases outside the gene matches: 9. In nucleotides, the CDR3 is TGCGCCAGCAGCTTGGGAGGACAGGGAGGCCTCGGAAACACCATATATTTT. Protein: CASSLGGQGGLGNTIYF.

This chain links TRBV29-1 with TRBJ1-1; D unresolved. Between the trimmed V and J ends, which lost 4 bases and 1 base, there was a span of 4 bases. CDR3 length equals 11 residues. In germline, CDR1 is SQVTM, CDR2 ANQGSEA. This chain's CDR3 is CSVGRNTEAFF. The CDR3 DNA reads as TGCAGCGTTGGACGGAACACTGAAGCTTTCTTT.

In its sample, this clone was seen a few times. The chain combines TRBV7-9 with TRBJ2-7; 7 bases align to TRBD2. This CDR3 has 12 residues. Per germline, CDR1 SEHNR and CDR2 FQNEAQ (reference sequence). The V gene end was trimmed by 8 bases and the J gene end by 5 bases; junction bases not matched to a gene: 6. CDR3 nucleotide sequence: TGTGCCAGCGGGAGGGCCGGCGACGAGCAGTACTTC. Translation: CASGRAGDEQYF.

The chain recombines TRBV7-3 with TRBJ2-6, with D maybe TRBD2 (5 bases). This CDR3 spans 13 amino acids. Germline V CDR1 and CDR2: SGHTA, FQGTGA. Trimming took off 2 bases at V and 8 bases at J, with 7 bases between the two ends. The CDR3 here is CASSLRGPNVLTF. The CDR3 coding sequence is TGTGCCAGCAGCTTACGGGGTCCCAACGTCCTGACTTTC.

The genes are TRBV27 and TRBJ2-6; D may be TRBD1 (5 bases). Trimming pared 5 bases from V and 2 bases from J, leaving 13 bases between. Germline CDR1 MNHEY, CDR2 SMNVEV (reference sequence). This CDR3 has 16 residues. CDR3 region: CASSPDSGTGANVLTF. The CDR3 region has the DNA TGTGCCAGCAGTCCTGACTCAGGGACTGGGGCCAACGTCCTGACTTTC.

The CDR3 DNA reads as TGTGCCAGCAGCTTAACAGGGGATAAGGTATACGAGCAGTACTTC. This codes for CASSLTGDKVYEQYF. J is TRBJ2-7 and V is TRBV7-9; 7 bases fit TRBD1. The CDR3 runs 15 residues. Trimming at V came to 2 bases and at J to 4 bases, leaving 8 bases not matched to a gene. Germline CDR1 is SEHNR and CDR2 is FQNEAQ (reference sequence).

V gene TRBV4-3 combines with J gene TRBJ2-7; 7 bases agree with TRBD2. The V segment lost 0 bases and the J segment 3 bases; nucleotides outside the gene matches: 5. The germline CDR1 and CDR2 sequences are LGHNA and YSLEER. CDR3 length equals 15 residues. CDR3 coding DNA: TGCGCCAGCAGCCAAGATGGTTGGGGGGGCTACGAGCAGTACTTC. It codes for CASSQDGWGGYEQYF.

The CDR3 is CASSEWVGPNNEQFF. CDR3 coding DNA: TGCGCCAGCAGTGAGTGGGTCGGTCCCAACAATGAGCAGTTCTTC. The chain employs TRBV10-1 and TRBJ2-1; D remains ambiguous. V lost 1 base to trimming and J lost 5 bases, with 12 bases between them. The CDR3 sequence is 15 residues long. Germline V gene sequence: CDR1 WNHNN, CDR2 SYGVQD (reference sequence).

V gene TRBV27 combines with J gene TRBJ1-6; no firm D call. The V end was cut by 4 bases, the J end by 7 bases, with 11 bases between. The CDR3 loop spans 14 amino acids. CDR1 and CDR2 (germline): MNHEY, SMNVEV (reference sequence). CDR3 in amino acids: CASSSRTGNSPLHF. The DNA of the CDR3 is TGTGCCAGCAGTTCACGGACGGGAAATTCACCCCTCCACTTT.

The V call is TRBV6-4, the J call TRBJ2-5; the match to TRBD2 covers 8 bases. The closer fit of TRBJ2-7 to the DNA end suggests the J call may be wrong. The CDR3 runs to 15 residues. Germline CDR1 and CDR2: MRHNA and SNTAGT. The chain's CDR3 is CASSEQAGDSYEQYF. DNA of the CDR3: TGTGCCAGCAGTGAACAAGCGGGGGACTCCTACGAGCAGTACTTC.

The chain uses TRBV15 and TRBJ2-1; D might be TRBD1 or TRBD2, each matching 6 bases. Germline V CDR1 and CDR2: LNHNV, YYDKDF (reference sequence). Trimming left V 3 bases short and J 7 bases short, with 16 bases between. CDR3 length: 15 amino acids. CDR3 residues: CATSRQDRGLNEQFF. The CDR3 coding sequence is TGTGCCACCAGCAGGCAGGACCGGGGGCTGAATGAGCAGTTCTTC.

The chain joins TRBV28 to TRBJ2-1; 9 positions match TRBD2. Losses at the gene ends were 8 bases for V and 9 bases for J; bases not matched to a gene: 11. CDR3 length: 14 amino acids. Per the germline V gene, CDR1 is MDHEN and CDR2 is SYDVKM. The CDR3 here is CASGDLREGPEQFF. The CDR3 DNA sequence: TGTGCCAGCGGAGACTTGCGGGAGGGCCCTGAGCAGTTCTTC.

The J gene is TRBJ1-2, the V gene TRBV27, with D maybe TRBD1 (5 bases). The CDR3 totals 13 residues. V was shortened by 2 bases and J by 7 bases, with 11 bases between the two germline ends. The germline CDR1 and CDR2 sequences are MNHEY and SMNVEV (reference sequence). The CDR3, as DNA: TGTGCCAGCAGTTTACGGGGGGAGACTGGCTACACCTTC. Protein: CASSLRGETGYTF.

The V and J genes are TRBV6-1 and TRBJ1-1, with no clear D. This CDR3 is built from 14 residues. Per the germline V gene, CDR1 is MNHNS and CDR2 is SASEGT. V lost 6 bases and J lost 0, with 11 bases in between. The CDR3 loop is CASRDGYMNTEAFF. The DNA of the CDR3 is TGTGCCAGCAGGGACGGATACATGAACACTGAAGCTTTCTTT.

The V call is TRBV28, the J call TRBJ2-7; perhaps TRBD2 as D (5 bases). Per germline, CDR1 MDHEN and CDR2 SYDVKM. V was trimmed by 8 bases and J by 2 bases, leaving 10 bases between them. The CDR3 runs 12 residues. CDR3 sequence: CASGSNPYEQYF. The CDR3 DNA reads TGTGCCAGCGGGAGTAACCCCTACGAGCAGTACTTC.